This T cell receptor beta chain was profiled in a study of tumor and adjacent non-tumor tissue in lung cancer. Study-level background: Histology: around 13 adenocarcinoma, a couple of squamous cell carcinoma, 1 small cell lung cancer.

This clonotype was recorded only once. At one end, the junction sequence differs from germline, possibly due to a read error. The library came from three nested PCR rounds adapted from ARM-PCR protocols. TCRdb used MiXCR to reprocess the multiplex PCR reads, holding one entry per CDR3 protein. This table holds around 82,000 distinct CDR3 sequences, approximately 78% found once. RNA was extracted from bulk tissue without any cell sorting. Distant lung tissue was collected more than 3 cm away from the tumor edge. Between August and November 2014, newly diagnosed, chemotherapy-naive lung cancer patients underwent thoracic surgery in China. This CDR3 region has 13 residues.

This chain joins TRBV12-3 or TRBV12-4 and TRBJ2-1; D remains ambiguous. Sequencing was performed on distant non-tumor lung tissue. This receptor was obtained from a man in his 60s with non-small cell lung cancer. CDR3 nucleotide sequence: TGTCCCAGCATCAAGATGCTGGGGAATGAGCAGTTCTTC. The encoded protein is CPSIKMLGNEQFF.